This passage covers 19 T cell receptor beta chains from one sample sequenced in a study of PD-1 blockade in classical Hodgkin lymphoma. As for time point: newly diagnosed, previously untreated cHL patient sample. Magnetic negative selection isolated CD8+ T cells from thawed PBMCs. Sequenced by immunoSEQ multiplex PCR; TCRdb stores in-frame clones only, minus some. The sample yields about 15,000 clones, roughly nine tenths seen once. Sample: CD8+ T cells from blood. All receptors come from a human donor with classical Hodgkin lymphoma.

The V call is TRBV4-1, the J call TRBJ2-1; TRBD2 matches 15 bases. The germline CDR1 and CDR2 sequences are MGHRA and YSYEKL. J was trimmed by 13 bases and V by 5 bases; bases with no gene match: 6. CDR3 length: 14 residues. CDR3 region: CASSGTSGGRVQFF. In DNA, the CDR3 is TGCGCCAGCAGCGGGACTAGCGGGGGGAGGGTCCAGTTCTTC.

V and J are TRBV6-8 and TRBJ2-7; tentative D call: TRBD1 (6 bases). CDR1 MNHGY and CDR2 SAAAGT come from the germline V gene. This CDR3 spans 12 amino acids. Trimming stripped 5 bases from V and 7 bases from J, with 12 bases between. The CDR3 DNA sequence: TGTGCCAGCAGTCAACAGGGACGGGAGCAGTACGTC. Its translation is CASSQQGREQYV.

This clone was seen just once. The chain is built from TRBV6-1 and TRBJ1-1, with D perhaps matching TRBD1 (5 bases). Per the germline V gene, CDR1 is MNHNS and CDR2 is SASEGT. V was shortened by 9 bases and J by 0 bases, with 11 bases between the two germline ends. This CDR3 is built from 13 residues. CDR3 in amino acids: CASQKGMNTEAFF. In nucleotides, the CDR3 is TGTGCCAGTCAGAAGGGGATGAACACTGAAGCTTTCTTT.

The V and J genes are TRBV28 and TRBJ2-7; 8 positions agree with TRBD1. Germline values: CDR1 MDHEN, CDR2 SYDVKM. V was clipped by 6 bases and J by 3 bases; unmatched bases: 7. CDR3 size: 14 residues. Here the CDR3 reads CASSSRTGNYEQYF. CDR3 nucleotides: TGTGCCAGCAGCTCACGGACAGGGAACTACGAGCAGTACTTC.

V gene TRBV28 combines with J gene TRBJ2-1; 7 positions match TRBD1. Germline V lookup: CDR1 MDHEN, CDR2 SYDVKM. This CDR3 is 13 amino acids long. V shed 6 bases and J 3 bases; nucleotides not matched to a gene: 2. The CDR3 bases are TGTGCCAGCAGCGGGACAGTCTACAATGAGCAGTTCTTC. Its translation is CASSGTVYNEQFF.

CDR3 sequence reads: CASSISPQDQETQYF. The CDR3 region has the DNA TGTGCCAGTAGTATCAGCCCGCAGGACCAAGAGACCCAGTACTTC. The chain joins TRBV19 to TRBJ2-5; D remains ambiguous. This CDR3 contains 15 residues. V gave up 3 bases and J gave up 0 bases, with 11 bases separating them. The germline V gene has CDR1 LNHDA and CDR2 SQIVND (reference sequence).

This sequence joins TRBV15 and TRBJ2-1; TRBD2 aligns across 8 bases. This CDR3 has 15 residues. Losses at the gene ends were 3 bases for V and 1 base for J; bases not matched to a gene: 2. Germline CDR1 is LNHNV and CDR2 is YYDKDF (reference sequence). The CDR3 DNA sequence: TGTGCCACCAGCAGTAAGCGGGAGTCCTACAATGAGCAGTTCTTC. Its protein product is CATSSKRESYNEQFF.

The gene calls are TRBV6-1 and TRBJ1-2; the D is unclear. Trimming stripped 2 bases from V and 7 bases from J, with 5 bases between. CDR1 is MNHNS, CDR2 SASEGT, per germline. The CDR3 is 11 amino acids. CDR3 in DNA: TGTGCCAGCAGTGAATTAGGTGGCTACACCTTC. Its protein is CASSELGGYTF.

This clone was counted once. The genes are TRBV6-6 and TRBJ1-1; 7 bases line up with TRBD1. V shed 4 bases, J shed 1 base, and the junction held 3 bases outside the gene matches. Germline CDR1 reads MNHNY; CDR2 reads SVGAGI (reference sequence). The CDR3 has 14 residues. CDR3 coding DNA: TGTGCCAGCAGTTGGGACAGAAAGAACACTGAAGCTTTCTTT. This translates into CASSWDRKNTEAFF.

The rearrangement uses TRBV4-2 and TRBJ2-3; unclear D gene. The germline gives CDR1 LGHNA, CDR2 YNFKEQ. Trimming removed 1 base from V and 0 bases from J, with 8 bases in between. The CDR3 has 15 amino acids. In DNA, the CDR3 is TGTGCCAGCAGCCAAGGCGTACCTAGCACAGATACGCAGTATTTT. Its translation: CASSQGVPSTDTQYF.

The chain joins TRBV7-9 to TRBJ1-2; D ambiguous. Trimming stripped 5 bases from V and 6 bases from J, with 19 bases between. Germline V gene sequence: CDR1 SEHNR, CDR2 FQNEAQ (reference sequence). This CDR3 region has 15 residues. Here the CDR3 reads CASSLDLGSFHGYTF. CDR3 DNA sequence: TGTGCCAGCAGCCTCGATTTGGGAAGTTTCCATGGCTACACCTTC.

The chain couples TRBV2 to TRBJ1-6; D may be TRBD1 (6 bases). Germline values: CDR1 SNHLY, CDR2 FYNNEI. Trimming removed 7 bases at V and 8 bases at J, with 12 bases between. CDR3 length: 13 amino acids. The CDR3 here is CASNRVIDSPLHF. CDR3 sequence (DNA): TGTGCCAGCAACAGGGTTATCGATTCACCCCTCCACTTT.

The CDR3 nucleotides are TGTGCCATCAGTGAACTGACAGGGACCATAAACACTGAAGCTTTCTTT. Encoded protein: CAISELTGTINTEAFF. The genes are TRBV10-3 and TRBJ1-1, with TRBD1 matching 7 bases. The V gene's germline CDR1 is ENHRY and CDR2 SYGVKD. J was trimmed by 2 bases and V by 3 bases; bases with no gene match: 9. This CDR3 contains 16 residues.

This rearrangement joins TRBV29-1 to TRBJ2-7, with TRBD1 matching over 11 bases. Unmatched junction bases numbered 2, after V lost 4 bases and J lost 6 bases. The CDR3 totals 12 residues. Germline values: CDR1 SQVTM, CDR2 ANQGSEA. In DNA, the CDR3 is TGCAGCGTTGCGGGGACAGGGGGCGAGCAGTACTTC. Encoded protein: CSVAGTGGEQYF.

In its sample, this clone was seen once. V is TRBV19 and J is TRBJ2-6; no firm D call. The germline V and J ends were trimmed by 7 bases and 0 bases, with 7 bases remaining between them. Germline V gene sequence: CDR1 LNHDA, CDR2 SQIVND (reference sequence). There are 14 residues in the CDR3. CDR3 DNA: TGTGCCAGTACCATCGTCTCTGGGGCCAACGTCCTGACTTTC. Translated, it gives CASTIVSGANVLTF.

This chain links TRBV19 with TRBJ1-3; the D is unclear. This CDR3 has 16 residues. Germline V CDR1 and CDR2: LNHDA, SQIVND (reference sequence). The germline V and J ends were trimmed by 0 bases and 0 bases, with 9 bases remaining between them. Here the CDR3 reads CASSIEGPSSGNTIYF. Here the CDR3 DNA reads TGTGCCAGTAGTATAGAAGGGCCATCCTCTGGAAACACCATATATTTT.

The chain couples TRBV27 to TRBJ2-2, with D uncertain. The V end was cut by 2 bases, the J end by 0 bases, with 1 base between. Germline V gene lookup returns CDR1 MNHEY and CDR2 SMNVEV (reference sequence). The CDR3 contains 13 residues. The CDR3 nucleotides read TGTGCCAGCAGTTTACCGAACACCGGGGAGCTGTTTTTT. It codes for CASSLPNTGELFF.

In its sample, this clone was seen once. The V and J genes are TRBV11-2 and TRBJ2-3; D is unresolved. Germline V gives CDR1 SGHAT, CDR2 FQNNGV. Trimming took 0 bases from V and 4 from J, leaving 5 bases between them. The CDR3 length is 13 residues. The CDR3 coding sequence is TGTGCCAGCAGCTTAGAGCAGGCAGATACGCAGTATTTT. Amino acid sequence: CASSLEQADTQYF. Drawing the rest from reference TRBV11-2 and TRBJ2-3, the complete variable domain is EAGVAQSPRYKIIEKRQSVAFWCNPISGHATLYWYQQILGQGPKLLIQFQNNGVVDDSQLPKDRFSAERLKGVDSTLKIQPAKLEDSAVYLCASSLEQADTQYFGPGTRLTVL.

The chain joins TRBV4-1 to TRBJ2-5, with 16 bases identical to TRBD2. The CDR3 totals 17 residues. The V and J ends lost 3 bases and 5 bases, in that order; junction bases with no gene match: 6. CDR1 and CDR2 (germline): MGHRA, YSYEKL. The CDR3 coding sequence is TGCGCCAGCAGCCAGGGACTAGCGGGAGGGTGGGGGGAGACCCAGTACTTC. The encoded protein is CASSQGLAGGWGETQYF.